This TCR beta chain was recovered during a study of blood T cell repertoires in COVID-19. Study details: Sites in the United States, Italy and Spain provided acute and convalescent COVID-19 samples. Sources were T cells, B-cell-depleted T cells, or PBMCs; the material itself was cDNA or gDNA.

This clone occurred a few times. Trimming removed 4 bases from V and 2 bases from J; junction bases left unmatched: 6. The germline gives CDR1 SGHRS, CDR2 YFSETQ. The CDR3 extends over 15 amino acids. Per the authors' pipeline: Estimated nucleated cell counts came from reference gene primer amplification. The assay was immunoSEQ multiplex PCR, and TCRdb's table has in-frame clones only and misses some. Clonal size and the V and J genes are those of that table, whereas D and trimming came from the DNA. The sample gives roughly 250,000 clones, 70% to 90% of which show up once; approximately 12% is in the top ten. The Seattle patients, enrolled during active infection, were followed longitudinally.

The receptor's source is a woman aged 30 to 39 with COVID-19, enrolled during active disease. The sample consisted of peripheral blood. The gene calls are TRBV5-1 and TRBJ1-5; 7 positions agree with TRBD1. The DNA for the CDR3 is TGCGCCAGCAGCCCTACAGGGGTTGGCAATCAGCCCCAGCATTTT. Protein: CASSPTGVGNQPQHF.